This T cell receptor (beta chain) was retrieved from a study of blood T cell repertoires in COVID-19 (dated by TCRdb to about 2020). About the full investigation: Collaborator samples came from the United States, Italy and Spain and covered acute and convalescent phases of COVID-19. The prospective study material was composed of cDNA or gDNA derived from T cells, B-cell-depleted T cells, or PBMCs. Subjects who had been exposed to COVID-19, were actively infected with it, or had recovered from it provided the deeply sampled blood TCRbeta repertoires that made up the dataset. The repertoires were released in a freely available public database meant as a resource for research on the immune response to SARS-CoV-2. Samples were obtained from the ongoing ImmuneRACE study (first 160 participants) and from 1,000 to 1,500 subjects provided by 6 global collaborators. The sample metadata nearly always contained a de-identified subject ID, COVID-19 status, age in years and sex. Where available, HLA class I and class II types were taken from metadata supplied by the sample provider and were not determined by assay-based typing.

Results and caveats for the whole study, not just this receptor: The amount of clinical and demographic metadata varied by source and participant and was provided uncurated.

Participants in the prospective study were enrolled through a virtual design, were aged roughly 18 to 95 years, and lived in approximately 24 United States geographic areas. To assign participants to cohorts, the prospective study relied on clinical history that participants themselves reported in a screening survey and a study questionnaire. Exposed participants had been in contact with someone with a PCR-confirmed or clinician-diagnosed COVID-19 case within 2 weeks of study entry. In the prospective study, mobile phlebotomists collected whole blood, serum and a nasopharyngeal or oropharyngeal swab from each participant. Over an approximately 2-month period, participants in the prospective study had the option of providing additional blood draws and questionnaires. Before DNA extraction, prospective study blood samples were shipped either frozen or at room temperature. The CDR3, cysteine through phenylalanine, is 18 amino acids long. Only CDR3 DNA remains: 54 bases, in frame from the first base. From V the trimming removes 0 bases and from J it removes 6 bases, while the gene matches leave 14 bases of the junction unaccounted for. CDR1 and CDR2, looked up from the germline V gene, are LGHNA and YSLEER.

This clone was recorded only once. Its antigen is still unknown. No much larger clonotype is one base removed from it; base qualities were not supplied. TCRbeta CDR3 regions were amplified from genomic DNA using the immunoSEQ Assay, a bias-controlled multiplex PCR. On the authors' methods: Within the assay, amplification of reference gene primers was used to estimate how many nucleated cells each sample contained. To quantify the absolute abundance of each unique TCRbeta CDR3 rearrangement, sequence reads were collapsed and filtered. For each sample, productive Simpson clonality was calculated by taking the square root of Simpson's diversity index across productive rearrangements. The table was pulled from immuneACCESS by TCRdb, which kept in-frame rearrangements only. Such tables lose some clones; where checked, under half of the loss comes from unresolved V genes, and the rest has no known cause. V and J calls and clone size are those listed in that table; D and trimming were worked out from the DNA. This sample gives 270,000 or so clones in total; about 91% of them show up just once. The top ten constitute 2.8% of the sample.

In this chain, TRBV4-3 is recombined with TRBJ2-1, and TRBD1 matches 7 of the central bases. This TCR came from a man aged 40-49 years who had been exposed to COVID-19. Sequencing was carried out using PBMCs or T cells enriched from blood (not recorded which). The nucleotides are TGCGCCAGCAGCCAAGAATCTATAAGGACAGGACTCCCCAATGAGCAGTTCTTC. This is translated as CASSQESIRTGLPNEQFF.